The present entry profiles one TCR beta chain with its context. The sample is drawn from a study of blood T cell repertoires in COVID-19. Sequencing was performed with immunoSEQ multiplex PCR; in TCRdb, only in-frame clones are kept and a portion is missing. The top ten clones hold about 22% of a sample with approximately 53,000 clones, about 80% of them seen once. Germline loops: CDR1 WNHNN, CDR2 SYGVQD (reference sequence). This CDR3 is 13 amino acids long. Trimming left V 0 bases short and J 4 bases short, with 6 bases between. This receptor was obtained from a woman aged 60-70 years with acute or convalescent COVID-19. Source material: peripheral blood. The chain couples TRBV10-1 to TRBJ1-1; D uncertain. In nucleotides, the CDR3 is TGCGCCAGCAGTGAGTCGCGGCGCACTGAAGCTTTCTTT. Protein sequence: CASSESRRTEAFF.